These 32 T cell receptor beta chains were all obtained from the same sample, sequenced in a study of shared clonotypes between healthy human individuals. Data came from immunoSEQ multiplex PCR; TCRdb stores just in-frame clones and leaves some out. This table holds a few hundred thousand clones, around 67% found once. The specimen was memory CD4+ T cells sorted from blood. Subset given: CD45RA-negative fraction. Source of these receptors: a man aged 25-45 years in good health.

The chain couples TRBV9 to TRBJ1-2; maybe TRBD1 (6 bases). Germline V lookup: CDR1 SGDLS, CDR2 YYNGEE. Trimming pared 4 bases from V and 3 bases from J, leaving 16 bases between. The CDR3 length is 15 residues. The CDR3 protein is CASSIQDSPYYGYTF. In DNA, the CDR3 is TGTGCCAGCAGCATTCAGGACAGCCCATACTATGGCTACACCTTC.

The chain carries TRBV6-5 and TRBJ1-3, with 7 bases identical to TRBD1. CDR3 size: 14 residues. V lost 3 bases, J lost 3 bases, and 2 bases stayed unmatched. CDR1 and CDR2 from the germline V gene are MNHEY and SVGAGI. CDR3 in amino acids: CASSYRGLGNTIYF. CDR3 DNA sequence: TGTGCCAGCAGTTATAGGGGGCTTGGAAACACCATATATTTT.

The gene calls are TRBV5-6 and TRBJ2-1; D is undetermined. Per germline, CDR1 SGHDT and CDR2 YYEEEE. CDR3 size: 13 residues. The V gene lost 3 bases and the J gene lost 3 bases, with 7 bases spanning the gap. The CDR3 loop is CASSSNHYNEQFF. CDR3 bases: TGTGCCAGCAGCTCGAACCACTACAATGAGCAGTTCTTC. The whole variable domain, filled in from reference TRBV5-6 and TRBJ2-1, reads DAGVTQSPTHLIKTRGQQVTLRCSPKSGHDTVSWYQQALGQGPQFIFQYYEEEERQRGNFPDRFSGHQFPNYSSELNVNALLLGDSALYLCASSSNHYNEQFFGPGTRLTVL.

This clone occurred once. V gene TRBV5-5 combines with J gene TRBJ2-5, with D possibly TRBD1 on 5 matching bases. CDR1 is SGHKS, CDR2 YYEKEE, per germline (reference sequence). The CDR3 contains 13 residues. The V end lost 2 bases, the J end lost 5 bases, and 10 bases lay between the germline ends. The CDR3 coding sequence is TGTGCCAGCAGCTTCACAGGTGGTGAGACCCAGTACTTC. It yields the protein CASSFTGGETQYF.

This chain connects TRBV2 to TRBJ1-5; 11 nucleotides agree with TRBD1. Germline loops: CDR1 SNHLY, CDR2 FYNNEI. J lost 5 bases, V lost 6 bases, and 6 bases had no gene match. The CDR3 extends over 15 amino acids. Written as DNA, the CDR3 is TGTGCCAGCAGGGGCGGGACAGGGGGACATCAGCCCCAGCATTTT. It translates to CASRGGTGGHQPQHF.

The V and J genes are TRBV27 and TRBJ2-7; either TRBD1 or TRBD2 may supply D (6 bases each). Germline loops: CDR1 MNHEY, CDR2 SMNVEV (reference sequence). Trimming removed 10 bases at V and 6 bases at J, with 13 bases between. The CDR3 is 11 residues long. The CDR3 region is CATRPGAEQYF. DNA of the CDR3: TGTGCCACCCGACCGGGGGCCGAGCAGTACTTC.

The rearrangement joins TRBV18 to TRBJ2-7, with D unresolved. The germline V gene encodes CDR1 KGHSH and CDR2 LQKENI. The CDR3 contains 13 residues. The ends were cut back, 4 bases at V and 13 bases at J, with 20 bases in the middle. The CDR3 is CASSLLLQQSAYF. CDR3 coding DNA: TGTGCCAGCTCACTACTACTACAGCAGTCCGCCTACTTC. The complete variable domain, with remaining parts taken from reference TRBV18 and TRBJ2-7, reads NAGVMQNPRHLVRRRGQEARLRCSPMKGHSHVYWYRQLPEEGLKFMVYLQKENIIDESGMPKERFSAEFPKEGPSILRIQQVVRGDSAAYFCASSLLLQQSAYFGPGTRLTVT.

The rearrangement links TRBV11-2 to TRBJ1-1; weak D call: TRBD1 (5 bases). Germline CDR1 SGHAT, CDR2 FQNNGV. V lost 7 bases and J 2 bases, leaving 14 bases between the germline ends. The CDR3 spans 14 residues. DNA of the CDR3: TGTGCCAGCATTAAGACCAGGGAAAACACTGAAGCTTTCTTT. Encoded protein: CASIKTRENTEAFF.

The V and J genes are TRBV20-1 and TRBJ2-3; the match to TRBD2 covers 8 bases. J gave up 14 bases and V 4 bases, and 8 bases lay outside the gene matches. The CDR3 sequence is 11 residues long. The germline CDR1 and CDR2 sequences are DFQATT and SNEGSKA (reference sequence). CDR3 in amino acids: CSANPGLGPYF. CDR3 sequence (DNA): TGCAGTGCTAACCCGGGACTAGGGCCGTATTTT.

The chain recombines TRBV6-1 with TRBJ2-3, with 9 bases aligning to TRBD1. This CDR3 region has 15 residues. Germline V gives CDR1 MNHNS, CDR2 SASEGT. Germline trimming cut 3 bases from V and 2 bases from J; bases unmatched to any gene: 3. CDR3 residues: CASSEGQGFTDTQYF. The CDR3 nucleotides read TGTGCCAGCAGTGAGGGACAGGGATTCACAGATACGCAGTATTTT.

This clone was detected only a few times. The chain combines TRBV28 with TRBJ1-2; tentative D call: TRBD1 (5 bases). Germline-derived CDR1 and CDR2 are MDHEN and SYDVKM. The CDR3 has 13 amino acids. Trimming cost V 8 bases and J 8 bases, with 18 bases left between them. The CDR3 loop is CASQDSTGQGYTF. In DNA form, the CDR3 reads TGTGCCAGCCAAGATTCCACAGGTCAGGGCTACACCTTC.

The rearrangement uses TRBV27 and TRBJ1-2; 8 bases match TRBD1. Germline CDR1 is MNHEY and CDR2 is SMNVEV (reference sequence). The CDR3 sequence is 14 residues long. The trim removed 6 bases at V and 2 bases at J, leaving 5 bases unmatched. The CDR3 is CASSAGGANYGYTF. The CDR3 DNA follows: TGTGCCAGCAGCGCAGGGGGCGCGAACTATGGCTACACCTTC.

The CDR3 DNA reads TGCGCCAGCAGCTTGGGGGGACAGGGTGCGTCTGAGACCCAGTACTTC. The encoded protein is CASSLGGQGASETQYF. The V call is TRBV5-1, the J call TRBJ2-5; 9 bases are a match to TRBD1. This CDR3 is built from 16 residues. Trimming took 0 bases from V and 5 from J; bases not matched to a gene: 8. CDR1 and CDR2 (germline): SGHRS, YFSETQ.

There are a few counts of this clone. V is TRBV4-2 and J is TRBJ2-3, with unresolved D. The CDR3 totals 18 residues. The V and J ends lost 0 bases and 4 bases respectively, with 20 bases between them. Per germline, CDR1 LGHNA and CDR2 YNFKEQ. CDR3 nucleotide sequence: TGTGCCAGCAGCCAAGATCTTCCCGTTGGGGTAGGGTCAGATACGCAGTATTTT. It codes for CASSQDLPVGVGSDTQYF.

The chain is built from TRBV28 and TRBJ2-7; D call uncertain. Germline V lookup: CDR1 MDHEN, CDR2 SYDVKM. V lost 3 bases and J lost 6, with 9 bases in between. The CDR3 totals 12 residues. The CDR3 DNA follows: TGTGCCAGCAGTTTGATAGTATCCGAGCAGTACTTC. It specifies CASSLIVSEQYF.

A few counts support this clone. The chain carries TRBV11-2 and TRBJ2-7; 7 bases are shared with TRBD2. CDR3 length equals 14 residues. Germline V gene data show CDR1 as SGHAT and CDR2 as FQNNGV. V dropped 3 bases and J dropped 4; count of bases not matched to a gene: 6. The CDR3 protein is CASSFRGRAYEQYF. The CDR3 DNA sequence: TGTGCCAGCAGCTTCCGGGGGAGGGCTTACGAGCAGTACTTC.

The V call is TRBV29-1, the J call TRBJ2-1; D tentatively reads TRBD1 or TRBD2 (7 bases each). Germline V gene sequence: CDR1 SQVTM, CDR2 ANQGSEA. V lost 7 bases, J lost 2 bases, and 15 bases lay in between. CDR3 length: 14 amino acids. The CDR3 here is CSGISGGAYNEQFF. CDR3 DNA sequence: TGCAGCGGAATCTCAGGGGGGGCCTACAATGAGCAGTTCTTC.

The table lists this clone with a few counts. In the same sample, other DNA sequences code for this CDR3. The chain employs TRBV9 and TRBJ2-1, with 8 bases lining up with TRBD2. V was clipped by 0 bases and J by 4 bases; unmatched bases: 3. This CDR3 region has 15 residues. Germline V gives CDR1 SGDLS, CDR2 YYNGEE. The CDR3 DNA is TGTGCCAGCAGCGTAGGTAGCGGGACTTACAATGAGCAGTTCTTC. It is translated as CASSVGSGTYNEQFF.

The CDR3 bases are TGCGCCAGCAGCCAAGGGACAGGGGGGGAGACCCAGTACTTC. It yields the protein CASSQGTGGETQYF. The chain has TRBV4-3 and TRBJ2-5; 10 bases line up with TRBD1. Per the germline V gene, CDR1 is LGHNA and CDR2 is YSLEER. The CDR3 sequence is 14 residues long. V lost 1 base, J lost 5 bases, and 1 base stayed unmatched.

This chain links TRBV7-2 with TRBJ2-3; a weak D match, TRBD2 (6 bases). The germline CDR1 and CDR2 sequences are SGHTA and FQGNSA. The ends were cut back, 5 bases at V and 4 bases at J, with 19 bases in the middle. This CDR3 comprises 16 residues. In DNA form, the CDR3 reads TGTGCCAGCAGCCCATCGACTAGTATAGTCGCAGATACGCAGTATTTT. This encodes CASSPSTSIVADTQYF.

V is TRBV19 and J is TRBJ2-7, with D tentatively TRBD1 (5 bases). The CDR3 contains 12 residues. In germline, CDR1 is LNHDA, CDR2 SQIVND (reference sequence). V was clipped by 10 bases and J by 7 bases, with 17 bases between them. The CDR3 sequence is CAKRGVGREQYF. The CDR3 nucleotides read TGTGCCAAAAGGGGTGTGGGAAGGGAGCAGTACTTC.

This rearrangement joins TRBV28 to TRBJ2-1, with 7 nucleotides matching TRBD2. CDR1 MDHEN and CDR2 SYDVKM come from the germline V gene. This CDR3 is 16 amino acids long. Trimming at V came to 3 bases and at J to 4 bases, leaving 9 bases not matched to a gene. The CDR3 region is CASSLESGMGYNEQFF. CDR3 DNA sequence: TGTGCCAGCAGTTTGGAGAGCGGGATGGGTTACAATGAGCAGTTCTTC.

The chain links TRBV20-1 to TRBJ2-5, with D unresolved. V was cut by 3 bases and J by 4 bases, with 6 bases left in between. This CDR3 has 11 residues. Germline V gene data show CDR1 as DFQATT and CDR2 as SNEGSKA (reference sequence). The CDR3 bases are TGCAGTGCTAGCGCCATAGAGACCCAGTACTTC. This sequence encodes CSASAIETQYF.

The chain carries TRBV7-2 and TRBJ2-7, with D possibly being TRBD2 (6 bases). CDR3 length: 13 residues. The ends were cut back, 6 bases at V and 6 bases at J, with 15 bases in the middle. Germline CDR1 is SGHTA and CDR2 is FQGNSA. CDR3 DNA sequence: TGTGCCAGCAGAGTGGGAGGTGCGGCCGAGCAGTACTTC. Its translation: CASRVGGAAEQYF.

The chain combines TRBV4-1 with TRBJ2-3; D gene unclear. Germline V gives CDR1 MGHRA, CDR2 YSYEKL. V was cut by 0 bases and J by 2 bases, with 12 bases left in between. The CDR3 covers 16 residues. The CDR3 loop reads CASSQDSFAPTDTQYF. CDR3 coding DNA: TGCGCCAGCAGCCAAGATTCGTTCGCCCCCACAGATACGCAGTATTTT.

The chain is built from TRBV4-2 and TRBJ2-3; 14 bases align to TRBD2. V lost 0 bases, J lost 2 bases, and 10 bases stayed unmatched. The CDR3 has 20 residues. Germline assignment: CDR1 LGHNA and CDR2 YNFKEQ. The CDR3 DNA follows: TGTGCCAGCAGCCAAGATTCGGCCCGGGGACTAGCGGGAGCCACAGATACGCAGTATTTT. It yields the protein CASSQDSARGLAGATDTQYF.

The rearrangement links TRBV4-1 to TRBJ2-2; the match to TRBD2 covers 12 bases. V was clipped by 1 base and J by 3 bases; unmatched bases: 3. CDR3 length: 17 residues. Germline V gene data show CDR1 as MGHRA and CDR2 as YSYEKL. In DNA, the CDR3 is TGCGCCAGCAGCCAAGGACTAGCGGGAGTGTACACCGGGGAGCTGTTTTTT. This encodes CASSQGLAGVYTGELFF.

The gene calls are TRBV5-1 and TRBJ1-1; D uncertain. CDR3 size: 14 residues. The germline gives CDR1 SGHRS, CDR2 YFSETQ. V lost 2 bases, J lost 0 bases, and 8 bases lay in between. DNA of the CDR3: TGCGCCAGCAGCTTAGACCTCATGAACACTGAAGCTTTCTTT. Translating gives CASSLDLMNTEAFF.

This chain uses TRBV9 with TRBJ1-3; D gene ambiguous. CDR3 length: 11 amino acids. In germline, CDR1 is SGDLS, CDR2 YYNGEE. The V gene lost 0 bases and the J gene lost 11 bases, with 6 bases spanning the gap. Here the CDR3 DNA reads TGTGCCAGCAGCGTAGGTTGGGCCATATATTTT. Its translation: CASSVGWAIYF. Full variable domain (remainder filled in from reference TRBV9 and TRBJ1-3): DSGVTQTPKHLITATGQRVTLRCSPRSGDLSVYWYQQSLDQGLQFLIQYYNGEERAKGNILERFSAQQFPDLHSELNLSSLELGDSALYFCASSVGWAIYFGEGSWLTVV.

The chain links TRBV28 to TRBJ1-5, with a tentative D call TRBD1 (5 bases). Germline assignment: CDR1 MDHEN and CDR2 SYDVKM. The CDR3 is 17 residues long. V was trimmed by 1 base and J by 4 bases, leaving 17 bases between them. The CDR3 loop reads CASSLSGLRSGNQPQHF. The CDR3 DNA sequence: TGTGCCAGCAGTTTATCAGGGTTACGGAGTGGAAATCAGCCCCAGCATTTT.

The CDR3 sequence is CASSLQGFGANYGYTF. DNA of the CDR3: TGTGCCAGCAGCTTACAGGGCTTCGGAGCTAACTATGGCTACACCTTC. J is TRBJ1-2 and V is TRBV11-2; D might be TRBD1 (5 bases). This CDR3 spans 16 amino acids. V lost 2 bases and J lost 0, with 13 bases in between. CDR1 and CDR2 (germline): SGHAT, FQNNGV.

The V gene is TRBV6-1, the J gene TRBJ2-7, with TRBD1 as a possible D gene (6 bases). Trimming cost V 6 bases and J 6 bases, with 21 bases left between them. The germline V gene encodes CDR1 MNHNS and CDR2 SASEGT. The CDR3 length is 15 residues. Here the CDR3 reads CASSGTGSGAGEQYF. The DNA of the CDR3 is TGTGCCAGCAGCGGAACGGGGTCAGGGGCCGGCGAGCAGTACTTC.